A single sample gave rise to the 20 T cell receptor beta chains below, sequenced in a study of control samples from healthy donors and cancer patients. Clones were sequenced by immunoSEQ multiplex PCR, and TCRdb holds only the in-frame ones, with some missing. The sample contains approximately 68,000 clones, 65% to 85% of which appear only once. What was sequenced was blood. The receptor source for this set is a man in his fifties or sixties in good health.

CDR3 sequence reads: CASSRSLQGNTEAFF. The CDR3, as DNA: TGTGCCAGCAGCAGATCGCTACAGGGGAACACTGAAGCTTTCTTT. The chain carries TRBV7-6 and TRBJ1-1; a possible D gene is TRBD1 (6 bases). The germline gives CDR1 SGHVS, CDR2 FNYEAQ. V shed 5 bases and J shed 1 base, with 14 bases lying between them. The CDR3 has 15 residues.

The chain combines TRBV19 with TRBJ1-5; the D gene is possibly TRBD1 (6 bases). From germline, CDR1 is LNHDA and CDR2 SQIVND (reference sequence). The CDR3 is made up of 15 amino acids. V was cut by 4 bases and J by 6 bases, with 16 bases left in between. The CDR3 reads CASSRREGGVQPQHF. The CDR3 DNA reads as TGTGCCAGTAGTAGGCGGGAGGGGGGGGTTCAGCCCCAGCATTTT.

The V gene is TRBV5-1, the J gene TRBJ1-2; weak D call: TRBD1 (6 bases). The CDR3 is made up of 16 amino acids. CDR1 is SGHRS and CDR2 is YFSETQ in the germline V gene. The ends were cut back, 2 bases at V and 4 bases at J, with 18 bases in the middle. CDR3: CASSLTPSNRAYGYTF. In DNA, the CDR3 is TGCGCCAGCAGCTTAACTCCTTCTAACAGGGCCTATGGCTACACCTTC.

The chain carries TRBV11-2 and TRBJ1-2, with TRBD1 as a possible D gene (5 bases). Looked up from germline, CDR1 is SGHAT and CDR2 is FQNNGV. This CDR3 contains 14 residues. V lost 0 bases and J lost 4, with 9 bases in between. The CDR3: CASSLDRQTYGYTF. The CDR3 nucleotides read TGTGCCAGCAGCTTAGATCGACAGACCTATGGCTACACCTTC.

V is TRBV7-8 and J is TRBJ2-7, with TRBD1 identical over 8 bases. CDR1 is SGHVS and CDR2 is FQNEAQ in the germline V gene. V gave up 5 bases and J gave up 2 bases; unmatched junction bases: 11. CDR3 length equals 16 residues. Written as DNA, the CDR3 is TGTGCCAGCAGCCAGAGACAGGGGAGTCTCGCCTACGAGCAGTACTTC. This encodes CASSQRQGSLAYEQYF.

The chain employs TRBV5-4 and TRBJ2-3; TRBD2 agrees at 8 bases. After removal of 4 bases from V and 0 bases from J, the junction contained 1 base not matched to a gene. Germline CDR1 reads SGHNT; CDR2 reads YYREEE (reference sequence). The CDR3 contains 14 residues. CDR3 DNA sequence: TGTGCCAGCAGCCCGGGGGGGAGCACAGATACGCAGTATTTT. Amino acids: CASSPGGSTDTQYF. Filled out from reference TRBV5-4 and TRBJ2-3, the complete variable domain reads ETGVTQSPTHLIKTRGQQVTLRCSSQSGHNTVSWYQQALGQGPQFIFQYYREEENGRGNFPPRFSGLQFPNYSSELNVNALELDDSALYLCASSPGGSTDTQYFGPGTRLTVL.

The chain carries TRBV15 and TRBJ2-7; 7 nucleotides match TRBD1. The CDR3 has 14 residues. J lost 2 bases, V lost 3 bases, and 4 bases had no gene match. Germline V gene sequence: CDR1 LNHNV, CDR2 YYDKDF (reference sequence). The CDR3 is CATSSLQGTYEQYF. For the CDR3, the DNA is TGTGCCACCAGCAGTCTACAGGGGACCTACGAGCAGTACTTC.

The J gene is TRBJ1-4, the V gene TRBV7-3; D not certain. Germline V gene data show CDR1 as SGHTA and CDR2 as FQGTGA. This CDR3 contains 13 residues. V lost 0 bases, J lost 7 bases, and 6 bases lay in between. The CDR3 DNA follows: TGTGCCAGCAGCTTAACCGAGGGTGAAAAACTGTTTTTT. This sequence encodes CASSLTEGEKLFF.

The chain is built from TRBV5-1 and TRBJ2-7; 7 bases fit TRBD1. The CDR3 extends over 12 amino acids. Germline CDR1 SGHRS, CDR2 YFSETQ. Trimming removed 3 bases from V and 5 bases from J; junction bases left unmatched: 2. The CDR3 loop reads CASSSDRDEQYF. In DNA, the CDR3 is TGCGCCAGCAGCTCCGACAGGGACGAGCAGTACTTC.

The chain uses TRBV11-2 and TRBJ2-3; 7 nucleotides line up with TRBD2. Trimming at V came to 3 bases and at J to 0 bases, leaving 3 bases not matched to a gene. Germline-derived CDR1 and CDR2 are SGHAT and FQNNGV. CDR3 length equals 15 residues. CDR3 in DNA: TGTGCCAGCAGCTTGCTAGCGGTGAGCACAGATACGCAGTATTTT. Its translation: CASSLLAVSTDTQYF.

The V and J genes are TRBV5-1 and TRBJ1-2, with D possibly being TRBD1 (6 bases). The CDR3 length is 14 residues. Trimming took off 0 bases at V and 3 bases at J, with 9 bases between the two ends. In germline, CDR1 is SGHRS, CDR2 YFSETQ. The CDR3 loop reads CASSLDRADYGYTF. CDR3 DNA sequence: TGCGCCAGCAGCTTGGACAGGGCTGACTATGGCTACACCTTC.

This clone has a single count. This sequence joins TRBV9 and TRBJ1-6; a possible D gene is TRBD1 (5 bases). The germline V gene encodes CDR1 SGDLS and CDR2 YYNGEE. Trimming shortened V by 0 bases and J by 7 bases, and 11 bases separated the two germline ends. The CDR3 contains 15 residues. The CDR3 sequence is CASSVAAGFNSPLHF. The CDR3 region has the DNA TGTGCCAGCAGCGTAGCTGCAGGGTTCAATTCACCCCTCCACTTT.

The J gene is TRBJ2-2, the V gene TRBV29-1; 11 positions match TRBD1. Per the germline V gene, CDR1 is SQVTM and CDR2 is ANQGSEA. The CDR3 is 15 amino acids. V trimming: 5 bases; J trimming: 3 bases; junction bases outside the gene matches: 5. The CDR3 sequence is CSVRPGQGDTGELFF. CDR3 nucleotide sequence: TGCAGCGTTCGACCGGGACAGGGGGACACCGGGGAGCTGTTTTTT.

V and J are TRBV4-1 and TRBJ2-2, with D possibly TRBD2 on 6 matching bases. The CDR3 runs 16 residues. Germline V gives CDR1 MGHRA, CDR2 YSYEKL. Trimming left V 4 bases short and J 5 bases short, with 17 bases between. The CDR3 DNA reads TGCGCCAGCAGCCTCGGGACTCCCCCTAATACCGGGGAGCTGTTTTTT. Residues: CASSLGTPPNTGELFF.

The chain employs TRBV7-2 and TRBJ2-6; D not certain. V lost 3 bases to trimming and J lost 4 bases, with 7 bases between them. The CDR3 extends over 14 amino acids. From germline, CDR1 is SGHTA and CDR2 FQGNSA. The DNA for the CDR3 is TGTGCCAGCAGCTTTCTGGGCGGGGCCAACGTCCTGACTTTC. It yields the protein CASSFLGGANVLTF.

This chain links TRBV4-1 with TRBJ1-2, with TRBD1 as a possible D gene (6 bases). Germline V lookup: CDR1 MGHRA, CDR2 YSYEKL. The length of the CDR3 is 14 residues. Trimming pared 0 bases from V and 5 bases from J, leaving 10 bases between. For the CDR3, the DNA is TGCGCCAGCAGCCAAGATAACAGGGCTTATGGCTACACCTTC. This gives the protein CASSQDNRAYGYTF.

The gene calls are TRBV4-1 and TRBJ1-1; D is unresolved. CDR3 length equals 15 residues. Per the germline V gene, CDR1 is MGHRA and CDR2 is YSYEKL. The V end lost 0 bases, the J end lost 1 base, and 9 bases lay between the germline ends. Here the CDR3 reads CASSQEGKANTEAFF. The CDR3 region has the DNA TGCGCCAGCAGCCAAGAAGGTAAGGCGAACACTGAAGCTTTCTTT.

V is TRBV29-1 and J is TRBJ1-3; D is ambiguous. The CDR3 has 12 amino acids. The V end lost 3 bases, the J end lost 0 bases, and 3 bases lay between the germline ends. Germline V gene data show CDR1 as SQVTM and CDR2 as ANQGSEA. CDR3 protein: CSVDDSGNTIYF. CDR3 sequence (DNA): TGCAGCGTTGATGACTCTGGAAACACCATATATTTT.

The genes are TRBV28 and TRBJ2-2; possibly TRBD1 for D (5 bases). Germline values: CDR1 MDHEN, CDR2 SYDVKM. This CDR3 comprises 14 residues. The V end lost 8 bases, the J end lost 2 bases, and 12 bases lay between the germline ends. The CDR3 loop reads CASLSQGNTGELFF. CDR3 DNA: TGTGCCAGCTTAAGTCAGGGAAACACCGGGGAGCTGTTTTTT.

The genes are TRBV6-1 and TRBJ1-1; possible D gene TRBD1, 6 bases. V lost 5 bases to trimming and J lost 0 bases, with 10 bases between them. Germline assignment: CDR1 MNHNS and CDR2 SASEGT. This CDR3 spans 14 amino acids. CDR3: CASSYRQVNTEAFF. The CDR3, as DNA: TGTGCCAGCAGTTATCGACAGGTGAACACTGAAGCTTTCTTT.